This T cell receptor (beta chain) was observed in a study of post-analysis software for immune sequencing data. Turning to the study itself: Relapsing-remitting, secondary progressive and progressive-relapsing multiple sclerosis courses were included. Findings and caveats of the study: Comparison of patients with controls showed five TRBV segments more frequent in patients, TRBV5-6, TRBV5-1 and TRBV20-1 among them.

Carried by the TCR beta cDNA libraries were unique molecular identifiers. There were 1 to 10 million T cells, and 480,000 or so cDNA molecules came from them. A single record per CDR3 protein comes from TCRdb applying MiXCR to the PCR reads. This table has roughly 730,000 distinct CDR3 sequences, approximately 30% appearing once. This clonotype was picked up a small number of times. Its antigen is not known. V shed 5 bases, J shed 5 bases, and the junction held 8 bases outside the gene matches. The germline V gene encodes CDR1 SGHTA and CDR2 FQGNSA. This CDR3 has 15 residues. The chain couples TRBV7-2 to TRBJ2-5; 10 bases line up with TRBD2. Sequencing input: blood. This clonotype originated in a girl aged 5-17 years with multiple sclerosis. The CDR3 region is CASSTIAGGGETQYF. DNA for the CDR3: TGTGCCAGCAGCACAATAGCGGGGGGCGGGGAGACCCAGTACTTC.